The 21 T cell receptor beta chains in this list originate from one sample, sequenced in a study of T cells in Graves' hyperthyroidism and ophthalmopathy. RNA transcripts yielded amplified TCR beta CDR3 regions. An initial round of RT-PCR targeting the TCR CDR3 relied on the HTBI primer set. TCRdb analysed the multiplex PCR reads with MiXCR anew, one entry per CDR3 protein. Here the sample spans around 600,000 distinct CDR3 sequences, 45% being singletons. Sequenced material: peripheral blood or thyroid tissue (not recorded which). These receptors all come from an adult man with Graves' disease, either hyperthyroidism or ophthalmopathy (not recorded which).

This chain links TRBV7-8 with TRBJ1-5; possible D gene TRBD1, 5 bases. CDR1 and CDR2 (germline): SGHVS, FQNEAQ. Trimming took 8 bases from V and 5 from J, leaving 19 bases between them. The CDR3 is 15 residues long. The DNA of the CDR3 is TGTGCCAGCGGCCTCCAGGGTTTCTTAGATCAGCCCCAGCATTTT. Amino acid sequence: CASGLQGFLDQPQHF.

The sample holds a few counts of this clonotype. The chain employs TRBV20-1 and TRBJ1-4; D is uncertain. Trimming stripped 3 bases from V and 4 bases from J, with 6 bases between. CDR1 is DFQATT, CDR2 SNEGSKA, per germline (reference sequence). The CDR3 covers 12 residues. The DNA of the CDR3 is TGCAGTGCTAGGGCCTATAATGAAAAACTGTTTTTT. This encodes CSARAYNEKLFF.

The chain is built from TRBV14 and TRBJ1-1; D is uncertain. Germline V gives CDR1 SGHDN, CDR2 FVKESK. The V end lost 1 base, the J end lost 4 bases, and 10 bases lay between the germline ends. There are 14 residues in the CDR3. The DNA of the CDR3 is TGTGCCAGCAGCCAAGGCCCGGGGAGCACTGAAGCTTTCTTT. This sequence encodes CASSQGPGSTEAFF. Supplemented by reference TRBV14 and TRBJ1-1, the full variable domain reads EAGVTQFPSHSVIEKGQTVTLRCDPISGHDNLYWYRRVMGKEIKFLLHFVKESKQDESGMPNNRFLAERTGGTYSTLKVQPAELEDSGVYFCASSQGPGSTEAFFGQGTRLTVV.

Concerning this clonotype: The junction differs from germline at one of its ends, possibly a read error. This chain links TRBV7-9 with TRBJ2-7; 8 bases agree with TRBD2. CDR1 and CDR2 from the germline V gene are SEHNR and FQNEAQ (reference sequence). CDR3 length equals 14 residues. The CDR3 loop is CASSLAGRVYEQYF. Here the CDR3 DNA reads TGCGCCAGCAGCCTGGCCGGGAGGGTCTACGAGCAGTACTTC.

The chain couples TRBV20-1 to TRBJ1-2; 7 positions match TRBD1. Germline values: CDR1 DFQATT, CDR2 SNEGSKA (reference sequence). Trimming took 0 bases from V and 4 from J; bases not matched to a gene: 14. This CDR3 region has 17 residues. The CDR3 DNA follows: TGCAGTGCTAGAGATGACGGACAGGAATTTTCTAGCTATGGCTACACCTTC. Translating gives CSARDDGQEFSSYGYTF.

This clonotype has a handful of counts. The chain employs TRBV7-2 and TRBJ2-7, with a weak D call TRBD1 (5 bases). Trimming took off 5 bases at V and 1 base at J, with 12 bases between the two ends. Germline V CDR1 and CDR2: SGHTA, FQGNSA. CDR3 size: 14 residues. The chain's CDR3 is CASSTPDTSYEQYF. For the CDR3, the DNA is TGTGCCAGCAGCACGCCGGACACGTCCTACGAGCAGTACTTC.

The rearrangement uses TRBV6-5 and TRBJ2-2; weak D call: TRBD1 (6 bases). The CDR3 totals 15 residues. Germline V CDR1 and CDR2: MNHEY, SVGAGI. Trimming pared 5 bases from V and 0 bases from J, leaving 10 bases between. The CDR3 DNA is TGTGCCAGCAGTCGACAGGACGCGAACACCGGGGAGCTGTTTTTT. Translated: CASSRQDANTGELFF.

This sequence joins TRBV10-3 and TRBJ1-1; the D gene is possibly TRBD1 (6 bases). V lost 11 bases, J lost 1 base, and 11 bases lay in between. Germline V gene sequence: CDR1 ENHRY, CDR2 SYGVKD. This CDR3 has 12 amino acids. CDR3 DNA: TGTGCCCTGACAGGAGGGAACACTGAAGCTTTCTTT. Translation gives CALTGGNTEAFF.

This clonotype was counted only a few times. J is TRBJ1-1 and V is TRBV6-2 or TRBV6-3; the D is unclear. Germline V gives CDR1 MNHEY, CDR2 SVGEGT. There are 13 residues in the CDR3. V lost 7 bases, J lost 1 base, and 10 bases lay in between. The CDR3 loop is CASISQKNTEAFF. CDR3 nucleotides: TGTGCCAGCATCAGCCAGAAGAACACTGAAGCTTTCTTT.

The gene calls are TRBV25-1 and TRBJ2-5; 7 nucleotides line up with TRBD1. The J segment lost 0 bases and the V segment lost 2 bases, leaving 3 bases of the junction unmatched. The V gene's germline CDR1 is MGHDK and CDR2 SYGVNS. The CDR3 is 15 residues long. DNA for the CDR3: TGTGCCAGCAGTGAACGCAGGGGGTACCAAGAGACCCAGTACTTC. Protein: CASSERRGYQETQYF.

This clonotype was counted a few times. The chain carries TRBV9 and TRBJ1-1; tentatively, D is TRBD1 (6 bases). CDR3 size: 16 residues. The germline gives CDR1 SGDLS, CDR2 YYNGEE. V lost 0 bases and J lost 5, with 17 bases in between. DNA for the CDR3: TGTGCCAGCAGCGTAGAAGGGGGGGGCGTCACGACTGAAGCTTTCTTT. Amino acids: CASSVEGGGVTTEAFF.

As regards this clonotype: This may be a read error, as it is one base from a much larger clone. This chain uses TRBV2 with TRBJ1-5; D remains unclear. V lost 0 bases and J lost 2, with 8 bases in between. The V gene's germline CDR1 is SNHLY and CDR2 FYNNEI. The CDR3 is 15 amino acids. CDR3 in DNA: TGTGCCAGCAGTGAAGCGGAGGTGCGCAATCAGCCCCAGCATTTT. Protein sequence: CASSEAEVRNQPQHF.

V gene TRBV25-1 combines with J gene TRBJ1-2; 8 nucleotides match TRBD1. There are 14 residues in the CDR3. The V gene end was trimmed by 8 bases and the J gene end by 4 bases; junction bases not matched to a gene: 9. Germline CDR1 MGHDK, CDR2 SYGVNS. CDR3 sequence: CASAGQAGGYGYTF. CDR3 bases: TGTGCCAGCGCGGGACAGGCCGGCGGCTATGGCTACACCTTC.

The rearrangement links TRBV7-2 to TRBJ1-1; D remains unclear. Trimming stripped 6 bases from V and 0 bases from J, with 17 bases between. The V gene's germline CDR1 is SGHTA and CDR2 FQGNSA. This CDR3 contains 16 residues. The CDR3 DNA reads TGTGCCAGCAGTTACCAAGATTGGGCAATGAACACTGAAGCTTTCTTT. The encoded protein is CASSYQDWAMNTEAFF. The whole variable domain, remainder taken from reference TRBV7-2 and TRBJ1-1, is GAGVSQSPSNKVTEKGKDVELRCDPISGHTALYWYRQSLGQGLEFLIYFQGNSAPDKSGLPSDRFSAERTGGSVSTLTIQRTQQEDSAVYLCASSYQDWAMNTEAFFGQGTRLTVV.

This rearrangement joins TRBV2 to TRBJ1-6; 8 bases align to TRBD1. CDR1 and CDR2 (germline): SNHLY, FYNNEI. The CDR3 runs 16 residues. V gave up 5 bases and J gave up 7 bases; unmatched junction bases: 10. CDR3 coding DNA: TGTGCCAGCAGTCAGATAACAGGGGGAGGAAATTCACCCCTCCACTTT. This codes for CASSQITGGGNSPLHF.

A few counts support this clonotype. The J gene is TRBJ1-5, the V gene TRBV25-1; D ambiguous. The CDR3 contains 12 residues. CDR1 and CDR2 (germline): MGHDK, SYGVNS. The V end lost 5 bases, the J end lost 6 bases, and 8 bases lay between the germline ends. The DNA for the CDR3 is TGTGCCAGCAGTACATTGAGTCAGCCCCAGCATTTT. Amino acid sequence: CASSTLSQPQHF.

This clonotype appeared many times. In DNA form, the CDR3 reads TGTGCCAGCAGCTTAAATCACGGGGAGCTGTTTTTT. Translation gives CASSLNHGELFF. The gene calls are TRBV7-6 and TRBJ2-2; D not certain. In germline, CDR1 is SGHVS, CDR2 FNYEAQ. V was clipped by 2 bases and J by 7 bases, with 5 bases between them. The length of the CDR3 is 12 residues.

The table lists this clonotype with many counts. The rearrangement uses TRBV10-3 and TRBJ1-3; TRBD1 might be the D (5 bases). Trimming cost V 3 bases and J 0 bases, with 12 bases left between them. The CDR3 has 16 residues. Germline V gives CDR1 ENHRY, CDR2 SYGVKD. Written as DNA, the CDR3 is TGTGCCATCAGTGACCGGGACGCCGGCTCTGGAAACACCATATATTTT. Protein sequence: CAISDRDAGSGNTIYF.

This clonotype was picked up a small number of times. The V gene is TRBV6-1, the J gene TRBJ1-5, with 7 bases lining up with TRBD1. There are 16 residues in the CDR3. CDR1 MNHNS and CDR2 SASEGT come from the germline V gene. V lost 4 bases and J lost 5; bases outside the gene matches: 11. The CDR3 reads CASSVIGRGSDQPQHF. The CDR3 nucleotides are TGTGCCAGCAGTGTAATTGGCAGGGGGTCAGATCAGCCCCAGCATTTT.

Concerning this clonotype itself: A read error may account for a junction end that differs from germline. This chain joins TRBV29-1 and TRBJ2-7; no reliable D call. Looked up from germline, CDR1 is SQVTM and CDR2 is ANQGSEA. The CDR3 loop spans 13 amino acids. CDR3 DNA: TGCGGCGTGAGTAAAGGGCGAACCTACGAGCAGTACTTC. Its translation is CGVSKGRTYEQYF.

The rearrangement joins TRBV5-1 to TRBJ1-4; 10 nucleotides agree with TRBD1. Germline V gives CDR1 SGHRS, CDR2 YFSETQ. With V trimmed by 6 bases and J by 7 bases, 6 bases remained unmatched. The CDR3 runs to 14 residues. The CDR3 DNA is TGCGCCAGCAACCAAGGGACAGGGGTTGAAAAACTGTTTTTT. It specifies CASNQGTGVEKLFF.